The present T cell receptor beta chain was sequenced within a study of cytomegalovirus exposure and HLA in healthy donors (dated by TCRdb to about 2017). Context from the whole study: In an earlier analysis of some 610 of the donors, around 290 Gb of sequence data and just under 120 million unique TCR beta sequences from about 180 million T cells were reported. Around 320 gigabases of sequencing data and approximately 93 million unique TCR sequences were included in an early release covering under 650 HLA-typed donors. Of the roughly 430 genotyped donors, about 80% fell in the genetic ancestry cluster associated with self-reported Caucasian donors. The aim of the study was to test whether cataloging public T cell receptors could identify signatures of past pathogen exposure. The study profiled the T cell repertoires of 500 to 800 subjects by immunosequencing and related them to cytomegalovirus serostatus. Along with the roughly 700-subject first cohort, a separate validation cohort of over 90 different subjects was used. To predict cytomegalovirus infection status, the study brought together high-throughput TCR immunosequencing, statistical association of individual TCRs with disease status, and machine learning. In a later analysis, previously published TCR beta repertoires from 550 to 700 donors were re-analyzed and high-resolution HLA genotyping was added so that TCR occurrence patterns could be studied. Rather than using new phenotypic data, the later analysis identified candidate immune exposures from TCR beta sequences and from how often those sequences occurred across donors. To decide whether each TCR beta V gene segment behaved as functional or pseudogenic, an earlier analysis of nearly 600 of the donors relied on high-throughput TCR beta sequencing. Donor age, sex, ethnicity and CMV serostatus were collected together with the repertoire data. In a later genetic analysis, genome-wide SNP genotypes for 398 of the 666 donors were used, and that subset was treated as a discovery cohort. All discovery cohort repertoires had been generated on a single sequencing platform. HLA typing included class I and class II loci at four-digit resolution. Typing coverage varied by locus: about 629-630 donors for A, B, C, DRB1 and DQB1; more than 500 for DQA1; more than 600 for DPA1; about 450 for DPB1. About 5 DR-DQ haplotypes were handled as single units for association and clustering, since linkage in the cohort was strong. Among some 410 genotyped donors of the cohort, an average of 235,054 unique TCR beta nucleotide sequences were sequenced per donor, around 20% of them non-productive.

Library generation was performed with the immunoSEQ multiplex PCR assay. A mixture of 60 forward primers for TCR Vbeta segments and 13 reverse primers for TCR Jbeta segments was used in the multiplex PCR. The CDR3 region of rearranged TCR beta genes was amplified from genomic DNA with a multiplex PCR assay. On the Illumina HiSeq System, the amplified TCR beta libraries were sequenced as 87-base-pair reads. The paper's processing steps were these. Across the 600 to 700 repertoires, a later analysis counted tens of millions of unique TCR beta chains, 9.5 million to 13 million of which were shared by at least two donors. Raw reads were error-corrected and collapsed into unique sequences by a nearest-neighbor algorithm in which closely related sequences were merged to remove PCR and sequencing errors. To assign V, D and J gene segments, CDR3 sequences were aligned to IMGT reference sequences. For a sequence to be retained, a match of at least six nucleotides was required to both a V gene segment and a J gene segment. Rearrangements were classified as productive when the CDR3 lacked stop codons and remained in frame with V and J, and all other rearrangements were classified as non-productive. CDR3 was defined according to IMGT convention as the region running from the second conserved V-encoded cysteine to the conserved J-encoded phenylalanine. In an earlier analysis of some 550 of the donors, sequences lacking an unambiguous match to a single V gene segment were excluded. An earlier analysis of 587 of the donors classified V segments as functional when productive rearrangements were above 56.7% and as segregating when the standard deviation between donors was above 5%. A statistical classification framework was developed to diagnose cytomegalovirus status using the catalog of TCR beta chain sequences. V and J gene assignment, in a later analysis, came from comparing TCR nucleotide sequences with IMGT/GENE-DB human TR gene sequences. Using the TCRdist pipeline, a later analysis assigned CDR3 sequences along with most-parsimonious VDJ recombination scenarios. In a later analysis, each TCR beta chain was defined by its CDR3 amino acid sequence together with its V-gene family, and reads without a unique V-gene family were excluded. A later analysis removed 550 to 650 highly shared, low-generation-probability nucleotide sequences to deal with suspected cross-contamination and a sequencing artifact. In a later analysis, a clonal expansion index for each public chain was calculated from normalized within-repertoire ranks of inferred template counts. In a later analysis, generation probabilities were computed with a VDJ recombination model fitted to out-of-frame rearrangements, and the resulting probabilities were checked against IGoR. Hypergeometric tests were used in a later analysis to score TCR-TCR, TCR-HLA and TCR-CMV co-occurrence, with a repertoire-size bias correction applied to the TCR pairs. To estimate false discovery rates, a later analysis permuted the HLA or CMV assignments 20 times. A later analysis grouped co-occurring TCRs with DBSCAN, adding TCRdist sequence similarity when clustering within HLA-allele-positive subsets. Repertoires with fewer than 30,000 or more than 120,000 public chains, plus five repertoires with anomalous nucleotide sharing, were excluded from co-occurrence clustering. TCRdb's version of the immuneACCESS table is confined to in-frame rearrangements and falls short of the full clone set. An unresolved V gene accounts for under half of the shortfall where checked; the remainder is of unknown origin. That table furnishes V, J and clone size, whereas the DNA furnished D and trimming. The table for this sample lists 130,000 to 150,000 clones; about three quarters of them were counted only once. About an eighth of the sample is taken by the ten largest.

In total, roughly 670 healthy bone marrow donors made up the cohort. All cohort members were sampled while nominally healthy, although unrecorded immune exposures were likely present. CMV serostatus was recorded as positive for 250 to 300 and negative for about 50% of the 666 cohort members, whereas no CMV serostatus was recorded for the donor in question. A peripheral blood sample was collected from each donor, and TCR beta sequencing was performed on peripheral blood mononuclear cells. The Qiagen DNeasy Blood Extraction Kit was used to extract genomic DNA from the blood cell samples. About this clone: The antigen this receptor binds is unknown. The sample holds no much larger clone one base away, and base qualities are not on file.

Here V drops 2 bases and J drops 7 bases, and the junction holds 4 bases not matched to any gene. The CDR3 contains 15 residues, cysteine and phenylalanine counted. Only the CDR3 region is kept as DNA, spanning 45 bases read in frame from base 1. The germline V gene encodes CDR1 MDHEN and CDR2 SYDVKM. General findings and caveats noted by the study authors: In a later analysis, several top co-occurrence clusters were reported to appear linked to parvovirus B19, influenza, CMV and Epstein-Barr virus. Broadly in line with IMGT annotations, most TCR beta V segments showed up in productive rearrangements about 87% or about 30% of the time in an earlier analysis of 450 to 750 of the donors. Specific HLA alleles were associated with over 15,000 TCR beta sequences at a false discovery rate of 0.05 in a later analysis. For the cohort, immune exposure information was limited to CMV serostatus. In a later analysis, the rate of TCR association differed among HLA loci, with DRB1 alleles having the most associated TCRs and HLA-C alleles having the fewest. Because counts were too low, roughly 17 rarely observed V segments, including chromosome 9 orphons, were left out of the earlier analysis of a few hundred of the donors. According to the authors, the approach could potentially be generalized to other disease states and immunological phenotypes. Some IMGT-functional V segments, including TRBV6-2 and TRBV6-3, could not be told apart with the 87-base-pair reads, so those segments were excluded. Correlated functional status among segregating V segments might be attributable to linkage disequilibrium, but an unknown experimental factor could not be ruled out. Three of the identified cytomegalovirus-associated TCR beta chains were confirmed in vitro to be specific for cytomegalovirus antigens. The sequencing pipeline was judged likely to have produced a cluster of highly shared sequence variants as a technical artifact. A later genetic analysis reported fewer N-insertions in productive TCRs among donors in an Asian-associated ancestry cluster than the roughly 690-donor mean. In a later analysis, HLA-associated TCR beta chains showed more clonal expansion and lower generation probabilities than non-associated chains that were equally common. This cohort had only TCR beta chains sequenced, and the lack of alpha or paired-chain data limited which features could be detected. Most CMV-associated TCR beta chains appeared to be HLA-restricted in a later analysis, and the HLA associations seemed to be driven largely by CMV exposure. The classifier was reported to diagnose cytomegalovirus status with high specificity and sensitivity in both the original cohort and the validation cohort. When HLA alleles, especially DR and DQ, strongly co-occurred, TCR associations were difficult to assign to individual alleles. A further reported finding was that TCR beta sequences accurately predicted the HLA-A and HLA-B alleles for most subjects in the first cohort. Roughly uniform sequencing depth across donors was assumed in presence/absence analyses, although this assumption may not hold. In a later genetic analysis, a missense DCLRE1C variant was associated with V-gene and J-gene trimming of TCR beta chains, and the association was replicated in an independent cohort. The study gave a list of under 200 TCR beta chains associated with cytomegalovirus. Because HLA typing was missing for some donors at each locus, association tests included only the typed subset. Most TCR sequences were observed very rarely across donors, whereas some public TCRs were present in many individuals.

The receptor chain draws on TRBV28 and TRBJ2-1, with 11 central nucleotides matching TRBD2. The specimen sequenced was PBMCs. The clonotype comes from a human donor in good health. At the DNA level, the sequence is TGTGCCAGCAGTTTAGTAGCGGGGGGGCGAAATGAGCAGTTCTTC. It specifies CASSLVAGGRNEQFF.